Ten or more counts support the clone carrying this T cell receptor (beta chain). Its target is not known. The TCR cDNA carried a universal primer site and UMIs from 5'RACE template switching. Using its own MiXCR run on the 5' RACE reads, TCRdb lists one record per CDR3 protein. The sample lists around 27,000 distinct CDR3 sequences; 3.5% to 5% were seen once. The sample belongs to a study of T cells after yellow fever vaccination. Study-level results: A faster peak, day 5 versus 15, was reached by the weaker secondary response. Booster samples showed a return of most primary-vaccination clones (around 95% CD4, around 85% CD8).

The CDR3 has 16 residues. Trimming pared 10 bases from V and 0 bases from J, leaving 20 bases between. Per the germline V gene, CDR1 is MDHEN and CDR2 is SYDVKM. The chain is built from TRBV28 and TRBJ2-3; perhaps D is TRBD1 or TRBD2 (5 bases each). This sample comprised CD8+ T cells sorted from PBMCs, obtained 5 days after the yellow fever booster vaccination. This TCR was sampled from a man aged 30 to 39 who received the YFV17D yellow fever vaccine. The CDR3 DNA reads TGTGCCACCTCTTCGTCAGGGACGTCTAGCACAGATACGCAGTATTTT. It specifies CATSSSGTSSTDTQYF.